This note documents a single T cell receptor beta chain sequence. This record belongs to a study of blood T cell repertoires in COVID-19. Authors' data handling: How many nucleated cells were present was estimated from reference gene primer amplification. Method: immunoSEQ multiplex PCR; TCRdb's copy keeps in-frame clones and lacks some. V and J calls plus clone size are reproduced from that table; the DNA served to infer D and trimming. Of hundreds of thousands of clones listed, approximately 90% were seen once; the top ten hold 1.1%. The V segment lost 2 bases and the J segment 6 bases; nucleotides outside the gene matches: 4. The CDR3 contains 15 residues. CDR1 is MNHEY, CDR2 SVGEGT, per germline.

The specimen was PBMCs or T cells enriched from blood (not recorded which). This TCR derives from a man aged 25-45 years who had recovered from COVID-19. The genes are TRBV6-2 or TRBV6-3 and TRBJ2-1, with TRBD1 matching over 10 bases. DNA for the CDR3: TGTGCCAGCAGTTACGAGACAGGGGGCTTCAATGAGCAGTTCTTC. As protein: CASSYETGGFNEQFF.